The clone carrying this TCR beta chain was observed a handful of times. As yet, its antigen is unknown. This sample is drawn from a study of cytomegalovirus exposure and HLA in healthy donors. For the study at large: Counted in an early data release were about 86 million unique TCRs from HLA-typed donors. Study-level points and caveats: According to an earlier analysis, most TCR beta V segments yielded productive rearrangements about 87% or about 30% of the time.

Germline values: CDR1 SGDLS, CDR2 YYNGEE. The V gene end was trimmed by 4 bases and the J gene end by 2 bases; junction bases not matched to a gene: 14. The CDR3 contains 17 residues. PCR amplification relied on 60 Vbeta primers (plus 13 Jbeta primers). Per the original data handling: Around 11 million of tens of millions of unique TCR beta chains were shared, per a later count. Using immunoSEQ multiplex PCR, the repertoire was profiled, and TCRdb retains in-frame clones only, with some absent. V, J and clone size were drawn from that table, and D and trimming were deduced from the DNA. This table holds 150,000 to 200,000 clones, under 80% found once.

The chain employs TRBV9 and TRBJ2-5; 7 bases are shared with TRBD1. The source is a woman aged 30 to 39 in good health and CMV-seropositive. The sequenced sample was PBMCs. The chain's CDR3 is CASSSRRQGRKQETQYF. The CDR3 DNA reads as TGTGCCAGCAGCTCCCGACGACAGGGAAGGAAGCAAGAGACCCAGTACTTC.